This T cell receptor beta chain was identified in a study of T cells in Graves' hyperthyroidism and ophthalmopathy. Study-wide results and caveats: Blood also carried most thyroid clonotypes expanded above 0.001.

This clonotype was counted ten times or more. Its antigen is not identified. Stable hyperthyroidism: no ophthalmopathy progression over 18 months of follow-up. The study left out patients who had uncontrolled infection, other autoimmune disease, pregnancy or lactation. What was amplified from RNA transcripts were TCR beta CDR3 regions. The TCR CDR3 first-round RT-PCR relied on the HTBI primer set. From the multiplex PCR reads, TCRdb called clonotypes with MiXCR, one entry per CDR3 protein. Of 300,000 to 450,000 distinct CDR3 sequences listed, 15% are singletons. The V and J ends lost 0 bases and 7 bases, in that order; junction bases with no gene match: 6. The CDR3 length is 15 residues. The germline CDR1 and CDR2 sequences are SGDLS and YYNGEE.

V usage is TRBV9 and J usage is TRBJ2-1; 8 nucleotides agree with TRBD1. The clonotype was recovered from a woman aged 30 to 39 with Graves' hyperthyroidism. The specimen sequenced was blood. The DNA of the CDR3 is TGTGCCAGCAGCGTAGCGGACAGGGTTGAGAATGAGCAGTTCTTC. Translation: CASSVADRVENEQFF.